These T cell receptor beta chains were read from a single sample in a study of blood T cell repertoires in COVID-19. Here immunoSEQ multiplex PCR was the method, and the copy in TCRdb shows in-frame clones only, minus some. The profile shows 85,000 to 120,000 clones, about 85% of them singletons. The specimen sequenced was peripheral blood. The receptors stem from a woman aged 45-60 years with COVID-19, enrolled during active disease. CDR3s include the opening cysteine and the closing phenylalanine or tryptophan. A D gene is named only where the DNA matches it firmly. Rows may omit the clone size; those that give it use once, few, many or a size class.

TRBV2	-	TRBJ1-3	-	CASSEAVNRVLYTIYF	TGTGCCAGCAGTGAAGCGGTGAACAGGGTGTTATACACCATATATTTT
TRBV19	-	TRBJ2-4	TRBD1	CASSIDRAVGAKNIQYF	TGTGCCAGTAGTATCGACAGGGCAGTTGGAGCCAAAAACATTCAGTACTTC
TRBV6-6	-	TRBJ2-7	-	CASSYGTGLNYEQYF	TGTGCCAGCAGTTACGGTACCGGACTCAATTACGAGCAGTACTTC
TRBV3-1/TRBV3-2	-	TRBJ2-5	TRBD2	CASSPTSGGPQGTQYF	TGTGCCAGCAGCCCTACTAGCGGGGGACCGCAGGGGACCCAGTACTTC
TRBV6-4	-	TRBJ2-2	-	CASSDSRQSGTGELFF	TGTGCCAGCAGTGACTCGAGGCAGTCGGGAACCGGGGAGCTGTTTTTT
TRBV10-3	-	TRBJ2-5	-	CASKAQGGETQYF	TGTGCCTCCAAGGCACAGGGCGGAGAGACCCAGTACTTC
TRBV2	-	TRBJ2-7	TRBD1	CASNKGAGTYEQYF	TGTGCCAGCAACAAGGGGGCAGGGACGTACGAGCAGTACTTC
TRBV12-3/TRBV12-4	-	TRBJ1-1	-	CASSFPGFTEAFF	TGTGCCAGCAGTTTTCCGGGATTCACTGAAGCTTTCTTT
TRBV28	once	TRBJ1-2	TRBD1	CASSLATGTYGYTF	TGTGCCAGCAGTTTAGCGACAGGGACCTATGGCTACACCTTC
TRBV6-5	once	TRBJ2-5	TRBD2	CASSPGGRGQETQYF	TGTGCCAGCAGTCCGGGGGGGCGGGGCCAAGAGACCCAGTACTTC
TRBV9	-	TRBJ2-2	TRBD1	CASSVLGQGGRELFF	TGTGCCAGCAGCGTACTGGGACAGGGCGGGAGGGAGCTGTTTTTT
TRBV7-2	-	TRBJ2-7	TRBD2	CASSSASGGAYEQYF	TGTGCCAGCAGCTCCGCTAGCGGGGGGGCCTACGAGCAGTACTTC
TRBV5-4	-	TRBJ2-2	-	CASSSKGDTGELFF	TGTGCCAGCAGTTCCAAGGGGGACACCGGGGAGCTGTTTTTT
TRBV7-9	-	TRBJ1-2	-	CASSGENYGYTF	TGTGCCAGCAGCGGAGAGAACTATGGCTACACCTTC
TRBV27	-	TRBJ2-3	-	CASREFSTDTQYF	TGTGCCAGCAGGGAGTTTAGCACAGATACGCAGTATTTT
TRBV5-1	-	TRBJ1-2	-	CASSSGTLLSNGYTF	TGCGCCAGCAGTTCCGGGACACTCCTTTCGAATGGCTACACCTTC
TRBV27	-	TRBJ1-2	TRBD1	CASSFRQGNGYTF	TGTGCCAGCAGTTTCAGACAGGGAAATGGCTACACCTTC
TRBV11-3	-	TRBJ2-1	TRBD2	CASSPYWEGRNEQFF	TGTGCCAGCAGCCCATATTGGGAGGGCCGTAATGAGCAGTTCTTC
TRBV2	-	TRBJ2-7	TRBD1	CASKAGTGSYEQYF	TGTGCCAGCAAAGCCGGGACAGGTAGCTACGAGCAGTACTTC
TRBV4-3	-	TRBJ2-1	-	CASSQGSGLYNEQFF	TGCGCCAGCAGCCAAGGCAGCGGACTCTACAATGAGCAGTTCTTC
TRBV4-2	few	TRBJ2-5	-	CASSQDSLGREVQETQYF	TGTGCCAGCAGCCAAGACTCCCTTGGCAGGGAAGTTCAAGAGACCCAGTACTTC
TRBV5-1	few	TRBJ2-2	TRBD2	CASSSTTSGGGSGELFF	TGCGCCAGCAGCTCGACGACTAGCGGGGGAGGTAGCGGGGAGCTGTTTTTT
TRBV19	-	TRBJ1-5	TRBD1	CASSFGQVNQPQHF	TGTGCCAGTAGTTTCGGACAGGTCAATCAGCCCCAGCATTTT
TRBV19	-	TRBJ1-4	-	CASTIYPQEKLFF	TGTGCCAGTACGATATACCCCCAGGAAAAACTGTTTTTT
TRBV5-1	-	TRBJ2-7	-	CASSLGWGQSSYEQYF	TGCGCCAGCAGCTTGGGTTGGGGCCAGAGCTCCTACGAGCAGTACTTC
TRBV25-1	-	TRBJ1-6	-	CASRAVGRHNSPLHF	TGTGCCAGCAGGGCGGTGGGGCGCCACAATTCACCCCTCCACTTT
TRBV2	-	TRBJ2-5	TRBD2	CASSRAGGYQETQYF	TGTGCCAGCAGTCGAGCGGGGGGGTACCAAGAGACCCAGTACTTC
TRBV3-1/TRBV3-2	-	TRBJ2-5	-	CASSRSLAPETQYF	TGTGCCAGCAGCCGGTCACTAGCTCCGGAGACCCAGTACTTC
TRBV10-3	-	TRBJ1-6	TRBD1	CAISEGTGVSPLHF	TGTGCCATCAGTGAGGGGACAGGGGTCTCACCCCTCCACTTT